This T cell receptor beta chain was captured in a study of cytomegalovirus exposure and HLA in healthy donors. Overall study findings and caveats: Presence/absence analyses treated sequencing depth as roughly uniform across donors.

A note on this clone: Its antigen is unidentified.

The PCR contained 60 Vbeta and 13 Jbeta primers. Authors' methods: A follow-up analysis tallied tens of millions of unique TCR beta chains, roughly 10 million shared. Clones were read by immunoSEQ multiplex PCR, and TCRdb kept only the in-frame ones, dropping some. That table supplies the V and J calls and clone size; D and trimming were determined from the DNA. The data show 110,000 or so clones, around 84% seen once. This CDR3 is 19 amino acids long. V lost 2 bases, J lost 3 bases, and 14 bases stayed unmatched. CDR1 and CDR2 (germline): SGDLS, YYNGEE. Sequenced input: PBMCs. The receptor comes from a man aged 30 to 39 in good health and CMV-seronegative. The V gene is TRBV9, the J gene TRBJ2-1; 10 bases fit TRBD2. The CDR3 sequence is CASSVGTLKREGHYNEQFF. The DNA for the CDR3 is TGTGCCAGCAGCGTTGGGACACTTAAGCGGGAGGGCCACTACAATGAGCAGTTCTTC.